The next 28 T cell receptor beta chains were all read from a single sample in a study of cytomegalovirus exposure and HLA in healthy donors. The PCR used 60 Vbeta and 13 Jbeta primers. Only in-frame clones appear in the TCRdb table, and some are missing; sequencing was by immunoSEQ multiplex PCR. The sample contains fewer than 150,000 clones, around 82% of which appear only once. The sample comprised PBMCs. These receptors originate from a woman aged 35 to 49 in good health and CMV-seropositive.

The chain carries TRBV28 and TRBJ2-5, with TRBD1 matching over 7 bases. The length of the CDR3 is 15 residues. Germline loops: CDR1 MDHEN, CDR2 SYDVKM. V gave up 2 bases and J gave up 1 base; unmatched junction bases: 4. For the CDR3, the DNA is TGTGCCAGCAGTTTACCCGGGACAGTCCAAGAGACCCAGTACTTC. Translating it yields CASSLPGTVQETQYF.

The chain carries TRBV5-1 and TRBJ2-7; TRBD1 aligns across 7 bases. With 0 bases clipped from V and 0 bases from J, the junction kept 3 bases outside the gene matches. The germline gives CDR1 SGHRS, CDR2 YFSETQ. CDR3 length equals 15 residues. The CDR3 region is CASSLGRDSSYEQYF. The CDR3 nucleotides are TGCGCCAGCAGCTTGGGCCGGGACAGCTCCTACGAGCAGTACTTC.

The chain has TRBV18 and TRBJ1-2, with D perhaps matching TRBD1 (5 bases). The germline V gene has CDR1 KGHSH and CDR2 LQKENI. The V gene lost 6 bases and the J gene lost 8 bases, with 25 bases spanning the gap. The CDR3 totals 16 residues. CDR3 sequence reads: CASSDVPGLQLGGYTF. The CDR3 nucleotides are TGTGCCAGCTCGGATGTACCGGGACTCCAACTAGGCGGCTACACCTTC.

This sequence joins TRBV6-4 and TRBJ2-3, with 12 bases fitting TRBD2. CDR1 and CDR2 from the germline V gene are MRHNA and SNTAGT. The CDR3 length is 16 residues. V was clipped by 4 bases and J by 3 bases; unmatched bases: 5. The CDR3 nucleotides read TGTGCCAGCAGTGGACTAGCGGGAGAGGAGACAGATACGCAGTATTTT. Its protein product is CASSGLAGEETDTQYF.

This chain uses TRBV10-1 with TRBJ2-2; 8 bases match TRBD2. The CDR3 is made up of 15 amino acids. V shed 2 bases and J 5 bases; nucleotides not matched to a gene: 4. Looked up from germline, CDR1 is WNHNN and CDR2 is SYGVQD (reference sequence). This CDR3 reads CASSEVAGGTGELFF. CDR3 nucleotides: TGCGCCAGCAGTGAGGTCGCGGGAGGAACCGGGGAGCTGTTTTTT.

The CDR3 protein is CASRPQNYGYTF. The CDR3 region has the DNA TGTGCCAGCAGGCCCCAGAACTATGGCTACACCTTC. This rearrangement joins TRBV6-5 to TRBJ1-2; no firm D call. V shed 6 bases and J shed 2 bases, with 7 bases lying between them. From germline, CDR1 is MNHEY and CDR2 SVGAGI. The CDR3 length is 12 residues.

This clone was seen more than once but under ten times. CDR3 coding DNA: TGTGCCAGTAGTAATTCCTATCAAGAGACCCAGTACTTC. Translation gives CASSNSYQETQYF. The rearrangement joins TRBV19 to TRBJ2-5, with unresolved D. CDR1 is LNHDA, CDR2 SQIVND, per germline (reference sequence). Trimming left V 4 bases short and J 2 bases short, with 8 bases between. The CDR3 runs to 13 residues. Together with reference TRBV19 and TRBJ2-5, the CDR3 gives the full variable domain: DGGITQSPKYLFRKEGQNVTLSCEQNLNHDAMYWYRQDPGQGLRLIYYSQIVNDFQKGDIAEGYSVSREKKESFPLTVTSAQKNPTAFYLCASSNSYQETQYFGPGTRLLVL.

This chain links TRBV7-2 with TRBJ2-5; no firm D call. The CDR3 sequence is 14 residues long. Per germline, CDR1 SGHTA and CDR2 FQGNSA. With 0 bases removed from V and 2 bases from J, the gap between germline ends came to 7 bases. DNA for the CDR3: TGTGCCAGCAGCTTAGCGGGCCTACAAGAGACCCAGTACTTC. Amino acids: CASSLAGLQETQYF. The complete variable domain, with remaining parts taken from reference TRBV7-2 and TRBJ2-5, reads GAGVSQSPSNKVTEKGKDVELRCDPISGHTALYWYRQSLGQGLEFLIYFQGNSAPDKSGLPSDRFSAERTGGSVSTLTIQRTQQEDSAVYLCASSLAGLQETQYFGPGTRLLVL.

The chain uses TRBV4-2 and TRBJ1-1, with D tentatively TRBD1 (5 bases). The V and J ends lost 0 bases and 3 bases respectively, with 17 bases between them. The CDR3 has 17 residues. In germline, CDR1 is LGHNA, CDR2 YNFKEQ. This CDR3 is CASSQDHGVRVDTEAFF. CDR3 sequence (DNA): TGTGCCAGCAGCCAAGATCACGGTGTCAGGGTGGACACTGAAGCTTTCTTT.

This clone was seen a handful of times. The V gene is TRBV6-6, the J gene TRBJ1-1, with D possibly being TRBD1 (6 bases). The V gene's germline CDR1 is MNHNY and CDR2 SVGAGI (reference sequence). CDR3 length: 14 residues. V lost 4 bases and J lost 4, with 13 bases in between. Here the CDR3 DNA reads TGTGCCAGCAGTTGGCAGGGGTTGAGCACTGAAGCTTTCTTT. As protein: CASSWQGLSTEAFF.

There are a few counts of this clone. The V and J genes are TRBV6-5 and TRBJ2-3; D might be TRBD2 (6 bases). The CDR3 has 15 residues. The ends were cut back, 5 bases at V and 4 bases at J, with 16 bases in the middle. Germline V gene sequence: CDR1 MNHEY, CDR2 SVGAGI. The CDR3 spells CASSGMAGRSDTQYF. The DNA for the CDR3 is TGTGCCAGCAGTGGTATGGCGGGAAGGTCAGATACGCAGTATTTT.

The chain links TRBV19 to TRBJ2-2; TRBD1 is a possible D gene (5 bases). The CDR3 length is 14 residues. The ends were cut back, 7 bases at V and 5 bases at J, with 14 bases in the middle. Germline V gene lookup returns CDR1 LNHDA and CDR2 SQIVND (reference sequence). The CDR3 DNA sequence: TGTGCCAGTAATGGGCAGGGTTGGACCGGGGAGCTGTTTTTT. As protein: CASNGQGWTGELFF.

This sequence joins TRBV5-6 and TRBJ2-1; TRBD1 might be the D (5 bases). The V end lost 2 bases, the J end lost 9 bases, and 15 bases lay between the germline ends. Germline CDR1 is SGHDT and CDR2 is YYEEEE. The CDR3 spans 14 residues. The CDR3 reads CASSFQQGYREQFF. The CDR3 DNA is TGTGCCAGCAGCTTCCAGCAGGGATATCGTGAGCAGTTCTTC.

V and J are TRBV14 and TRBJ1-2, with D perhaps TRBD1 (5 bases). V lost 4 bases and J 8 bases, leaving 17 bases between the germline ends. CDR3 length equals 14 residues. Germline V gene lookup returns CDR1 SGHDN and CDR2 FVKESK. The CDR3 here is CASSLGRWGEGYTF. CDR3 nucleotides: TGTGCCAGCAGCCTCGGCCGATGGGGGGAGGGCTACACCTTC.

The chain combines TRBV19 with TRBJ1-4, with 9 bases identical to TRBD1. V was pared by 1 base and J by 7 bases, with 4 bases of the junction left unmatched. Germline V gene sequence: CDR1 LNHDA, CDR2 SQIVND (reference sequence). The CDR3 has 15 amino acids. The CDR3 region is CASSIGGTGSEKLFF. The DNA for the CDR3 is TGTGCCAGTAGTATAGGGGGGACAGGGAGTGAAAAACTGTTTTTT.

This clone was found once. V gene TRBV5-4 combines with J gene TRBJ2-7; 12 nucleotides match TRBD2. Germline loops: CDR1 SGHNT, CDR2 YYREEE (reference sequence). The junction had 13 bases not matched to a gene; V was cut back by 4 bases and J by 5 bases. CDR3 size: 17 residues. The DNA for the CDR3 is TGTGCCAGCAGCCCCTTCGGACTAGCGGGAAAGGACAACGAGCAGTACTTC. Translating it yields CASSPFGLAGKDNEQYF.

The J gene is TRBJ2-7, the V gene TRBV14; TRBD2 is a possible D gene (6 bases). The CDR3 sequence is 15 residues long. Germline V gene lookup returns CDR1 SGHDN and CDR2 FVKESK. The V and J ends lost 0 bases and 9 bases respectively, with 18 bases between them. The CDR3, as DNA: TGTGCCAGCAGCCAAGATGCGGGGTTCGGGTCGGTGCAGTACTTC. It codes for CASSQDAGFGSVQYF.

The chain uses TRBV5-6 and TRBJ2-1; tentative D call: TRBD2 (6 bases). Trimming removed 3 bases at V and 4 bases at J, with 8 bases between. Germline loops: CDR1 SGHDT, CDR2 YYEEEE. The CDR3 consists of 13 residues. The CDR3 coding sequence is TGTGCCAGCAGCTGGGGACTTTACAATGAGCAGTTCTTC. Protein sequence: CASSWGLYNEQFF.

Points on this clone: One end of the junction is discordant with germline, which a read error may explain. The rearrangement links TRBV6-1 to TRBJ1-1; D perhaps matches TRBD1 (6 bases). This CDR3 comprises 14 residues. Germline lookup yields CDR1 MNHNS and CDR2 SASEGT. The CDR3 reads CASREDRNLAEAFF. The DNA of the CDR3 is TGTGCCAGCAGAGAAGACAGGAACCTGGCCGAAGCTTTCTTT.

This chain uses TRBV10-1 with TRBJ1-1; D uncertain. V dropped 0 bases and J dropped 4 bases, with 12 bases sitting between them. Germline V lookup: CDR1 WNHNN, CDR2 SYGVQD (reference sequence). The CDR3 is made up of 15 amino acids. In nucleotides, the CDR3 is TGCGCCAGCAGTGAGTCACCAGGCTTGAGCACTGAAGCTTTCTTT. Its translation is CASSESPGLSTEAFF.

This chain links TRBV9 with TRBJ2-3, with 7 bases fitting TRBD2. This CDR3 is built from 15 residues. Germline loops: CDR1 SGDLS, CDR2 YYNGEE. The V segment lost 4 bases and the J segment 1 base; nucleotides outside the gene matches: 6. For the CDR3, the DNA is TGTGCCAGCAGCAAGACTAGCCGGCGCACAGATACGCAGTATTTT. This codes for CASSKTSRRTDTQYF.

The rearrangement joins TRBV7-9 to TRBJ1-2, with 7 bases matching TRBD1. The V and J ends lost 7 bases and 4 bases, in that order; junction bases with no gene match: 15. CDR3 length: 16 residues. Germline V gives CDR1 SEHNR, CDR2 FQNEAQ (reference sequence). The CDR3 DNA is TGTGCCAGCACGCCCCTACAGGGGCAGGGGGTCTATGGCTACACCTTC. Amino acid sequence: CASTPLQGQGVYGYTF.

The rearrangement links TRBV11-2 to TRBJ2-2, with TRBD1 matching over 7 bases. Germline CDR1 SGHAT, CDR2 FQNNGV. V was clipped by 5 bases and J by 7 bases; unmatched bases: 7. This CDR3 spans 14 amino acids. Here the CDR3 reads CASSPWDRGGELFF. CDR3 DNA: TGTGCCAGCAGCCCCTGGGACAGAGGCGGGGAGCTGTTTTTT. The entire variable domain, with the rest obtained from reference TRBV11-2 and TRBJ2-2, is as follows: EAGVAQSPRYKIIEKRQSVAFWCNPISGHATLYWYQQILGQGPKLLIQFQNNGVVDDSQLPKDRFSAERLKGVDSTLKIQPAKLEDSAVYLCASSPWDRGGELFFGEGSRLTVL.

The chain uses TRBV5-1 and TRBJ2-3, with D maybe TRBD2 (6 bases). The CDR3 runs to 14 residues. CDR1 is SGHRS and CDR2 is YFSETQ in the germline V gene. V was cut by 3 bases and J by 0 bases, with 8 bases left in between. CDR3 residues: CASSSGLSTDTQYF. The CDR3 nucleotides read TGCGCCAGCAGCTCGGGACTTAGCACAGATACGCAGTATTTT.

The chain recombines TRBV19 with TRBJ2-7; possibly TRBD1 for D (5 bases). The CDR3 covers 14 residues. Germline-derived CDR1 and CDR2 are LNHDA and SQIVND (reference sequence). V gave up 5 bases and J gave up 0 bases, with 11 bases separating them. DNA of the CDR3: TGTGCCAGTAGTCCGACAGTCCCCTCCTACGAGCAGTACTTC. This sequence encodes CASSPTVPSYEQYF.

The chain carries TRBV6-1 and TRBJ1-3; D is uncertain. There are 15 residues in the CDR3. Trimming removed 1 base from V and 0 bases from J, with 7 bases in between. Germline V gives CDR1 MNHNS, CDR2 SASEGT. This chain's CDR3 is CASSEGPFSGNTIYF. In nucleotides, the CDR3 is TGTGCCAGCAGTGAAGGGCCGTTCTCTGGAAACACCATATATTTT.

This chain links TRBV5-1 with TRBJ2-7; weak D call: TRBD2 (6 bases). The V gene's germline CDR1 is SGHRS and CDR2 YFSETQ. There are 15 residues in the CDR3. V lost 4 bases and J lost 3, with 17 bases in between. CDR3 in amino acids: CASSPGTGGLYEQYF. CDR3 coding DNA: TGCGCCAGCAGCCCAGGGACTGGCGGCCTCTACGAGCAGTACTTC.

The CDR3 coding sequence is TGCGCCAGCAGCCAAGATGTAGGGCAGGGTAATTCACCCCTCCACTTT. Protein: CASSQDVGQGNSPLHF. V is TRBV4-1 and J is TRBJ1-6, with D tentatively TRBD1 (5 bases). The V end was cut by 0 bases, the J end by 6 bases, with 12 bases between. The CDR3 is 16 amino acids. Germline V gives CDR1 MGHRA, CDR2 YSYEKL.